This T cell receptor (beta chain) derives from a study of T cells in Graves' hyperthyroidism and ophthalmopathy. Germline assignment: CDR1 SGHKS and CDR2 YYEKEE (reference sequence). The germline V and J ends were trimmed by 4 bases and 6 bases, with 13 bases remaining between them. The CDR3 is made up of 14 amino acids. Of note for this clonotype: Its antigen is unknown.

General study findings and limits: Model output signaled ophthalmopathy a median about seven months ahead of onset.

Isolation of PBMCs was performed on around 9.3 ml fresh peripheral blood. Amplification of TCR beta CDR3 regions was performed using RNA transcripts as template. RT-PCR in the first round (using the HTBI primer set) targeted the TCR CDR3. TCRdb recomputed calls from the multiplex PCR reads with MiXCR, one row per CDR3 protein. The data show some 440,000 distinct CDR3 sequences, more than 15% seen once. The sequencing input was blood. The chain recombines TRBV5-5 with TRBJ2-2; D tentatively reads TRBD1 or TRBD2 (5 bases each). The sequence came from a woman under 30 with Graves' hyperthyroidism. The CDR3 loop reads CASSSGHVAGELFF. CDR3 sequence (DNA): TGTGCCAGCAGCAGCGGACACGTTGCCGGGGAGCTGTTTTTT.